This T cell receptor (beta chain) comes out of a study of response to subunit inactivated influenza vaccine. TCRdb ran MiXCR on the RT-PCR reads and lists one entry per CDR3 protein. The top ten hold 11% of the sample, which has roughly 700,000 distinct CDR3 sequences, approximately 14% seen once. The V gene's germline CDR1 is LGHNA and CDR2 YSLEER. The CDR3 totals 15 residues. Trimming shortened V by 1 base and J by 9 bases, and 16 bases separated the two germline ends. The chain is built from TRBV4-3 and TRBJ2-1; tentatively, D is TRBD2 (6 bases). This TCR was sampled from a man aged 50 to 59 who received an inactivated influenza vaccine. The specimen comprised PBMCs from blood, sampled about 12 days after vaccination. This CDR3 reads CASSQAVEGAGEQFF. In DNA form, the CDR3 reads TGCGCCAGCAGCCAAGCGGTTGAGGGAGCGGGTGAGCAGTTCTTC.